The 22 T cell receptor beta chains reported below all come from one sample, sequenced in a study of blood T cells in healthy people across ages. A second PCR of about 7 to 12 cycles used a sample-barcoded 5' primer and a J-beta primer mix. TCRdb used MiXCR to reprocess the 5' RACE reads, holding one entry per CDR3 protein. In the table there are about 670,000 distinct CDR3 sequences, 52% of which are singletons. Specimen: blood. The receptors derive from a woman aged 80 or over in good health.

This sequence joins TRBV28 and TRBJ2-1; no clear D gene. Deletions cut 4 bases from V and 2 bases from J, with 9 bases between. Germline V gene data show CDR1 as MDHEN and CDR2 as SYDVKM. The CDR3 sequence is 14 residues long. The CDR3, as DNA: TGTGCCAGCAGTTACCAGACACCCTACAATGAGCAGTTCTTC. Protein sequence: CASSYQTPYNEQFF.

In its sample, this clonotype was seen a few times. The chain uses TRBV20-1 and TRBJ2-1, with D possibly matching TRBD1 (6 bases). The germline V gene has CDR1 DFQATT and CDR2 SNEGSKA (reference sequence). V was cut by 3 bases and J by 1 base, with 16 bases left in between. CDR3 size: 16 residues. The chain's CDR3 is CSASTLQGLSYNEQFF. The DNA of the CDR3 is TGCAGTGCTAGCACCTTACAGGGCCTTTCCTACAATGAGCAGTTCTTC.

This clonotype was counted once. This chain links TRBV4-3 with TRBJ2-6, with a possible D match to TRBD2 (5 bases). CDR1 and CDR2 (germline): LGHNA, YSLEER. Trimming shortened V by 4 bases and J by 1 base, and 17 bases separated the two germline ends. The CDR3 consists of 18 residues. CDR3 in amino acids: CASSPLEGPPSGANVLTF. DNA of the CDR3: TGCGCCAGCAGCCCCTTAGAGGGCCCTCCTTCTGGGGCCAACGTCCTGACTTTC.

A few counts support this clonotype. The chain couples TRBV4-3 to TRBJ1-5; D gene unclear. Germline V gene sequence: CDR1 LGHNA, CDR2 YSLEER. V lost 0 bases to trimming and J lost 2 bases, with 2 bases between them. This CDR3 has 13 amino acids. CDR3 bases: TGCGCCAGCAGCCAAGATGGCAATCAGCCCCAGCATTTT. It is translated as CASSQDGNQPQHF.

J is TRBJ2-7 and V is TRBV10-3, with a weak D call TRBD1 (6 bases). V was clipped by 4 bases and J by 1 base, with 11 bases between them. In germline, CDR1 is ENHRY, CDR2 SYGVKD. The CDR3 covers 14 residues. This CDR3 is CAISGTDGSYEQYF. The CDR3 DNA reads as TGTGCCATCAGTGGGACAGATGGTTCCTACGAGCAGTACTTC.

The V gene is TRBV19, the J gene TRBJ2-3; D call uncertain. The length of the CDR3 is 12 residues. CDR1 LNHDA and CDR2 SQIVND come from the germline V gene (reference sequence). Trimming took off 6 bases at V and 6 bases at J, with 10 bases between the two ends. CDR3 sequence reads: CASRSLGDTQYF. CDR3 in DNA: TGTGCCAGTAGGAGCCTTGGGGATACGCAGTATTTT.

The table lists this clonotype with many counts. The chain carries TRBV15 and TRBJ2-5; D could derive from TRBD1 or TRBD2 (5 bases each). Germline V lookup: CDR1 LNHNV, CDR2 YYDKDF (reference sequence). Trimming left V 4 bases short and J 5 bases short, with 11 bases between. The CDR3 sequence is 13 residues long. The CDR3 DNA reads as TGTGCCACCAGCAACGGGGCTTTGGAGACCCAGTACTTC. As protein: CATSNGALETQYF.

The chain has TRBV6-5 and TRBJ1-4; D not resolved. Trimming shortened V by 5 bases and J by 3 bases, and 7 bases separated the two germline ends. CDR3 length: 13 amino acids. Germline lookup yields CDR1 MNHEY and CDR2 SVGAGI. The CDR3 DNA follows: TGTGCCAGCAGTCCCGTCTCTAATGAAAAACTGTTTTTT. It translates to CASSPVSNEKLFF.

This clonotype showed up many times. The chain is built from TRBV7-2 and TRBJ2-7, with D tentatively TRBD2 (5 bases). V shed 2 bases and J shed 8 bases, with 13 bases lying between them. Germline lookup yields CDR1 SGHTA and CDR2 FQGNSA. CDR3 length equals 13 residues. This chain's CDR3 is CASSLTSSSKQYF. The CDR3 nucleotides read TGTGCCAGCAGCTTAACTAGTAGCTCTAAGCAGTACTTC. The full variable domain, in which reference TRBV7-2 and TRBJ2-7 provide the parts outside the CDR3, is GAGVSQSPSNKVTEKGKDVELRCDPISGHTALYWYRQSLGQGLEFLIYFQGNSAPDKSGLPSDRFSAERTGGSVSTLTIQRTQQEDSAVYLCASSLTSSSKQYFGPGTRLTVT.

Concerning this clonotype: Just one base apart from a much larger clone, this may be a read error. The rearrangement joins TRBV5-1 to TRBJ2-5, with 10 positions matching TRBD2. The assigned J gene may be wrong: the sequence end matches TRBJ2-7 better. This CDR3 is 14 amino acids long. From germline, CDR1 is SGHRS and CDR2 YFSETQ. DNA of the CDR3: TGCGCCAGCAGCGCCGGGACTAGCGCCCACGAGCAGTACTTC. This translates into CASSAGTSAHEQYF.

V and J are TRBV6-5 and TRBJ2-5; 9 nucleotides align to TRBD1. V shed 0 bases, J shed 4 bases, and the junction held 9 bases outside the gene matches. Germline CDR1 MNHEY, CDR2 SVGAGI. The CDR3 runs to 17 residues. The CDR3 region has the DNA TGTGCCAGCAGTTACTCCATCCCGGGACAGGGACGAGAGACCCAGTACTTC. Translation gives CASSYSIPGQGRETQYF.

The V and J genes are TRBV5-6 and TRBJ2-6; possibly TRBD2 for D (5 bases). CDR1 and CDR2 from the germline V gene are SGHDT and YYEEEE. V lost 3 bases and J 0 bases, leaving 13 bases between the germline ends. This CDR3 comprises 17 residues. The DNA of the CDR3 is TGTGCCAGCAGCTCACGTACTAGACGCTCTGGGGCCAACGTCCTGACTTTC. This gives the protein CASSSRTRRSGANVLTF.

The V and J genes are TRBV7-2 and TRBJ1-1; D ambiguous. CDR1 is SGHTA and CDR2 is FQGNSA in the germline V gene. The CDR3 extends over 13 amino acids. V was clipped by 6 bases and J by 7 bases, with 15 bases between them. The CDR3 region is CASRQGGRLEAFF. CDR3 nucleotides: TGTGCCAGCAGGCAAGGAGGCAGACTTGAAGCTTTCTTT.

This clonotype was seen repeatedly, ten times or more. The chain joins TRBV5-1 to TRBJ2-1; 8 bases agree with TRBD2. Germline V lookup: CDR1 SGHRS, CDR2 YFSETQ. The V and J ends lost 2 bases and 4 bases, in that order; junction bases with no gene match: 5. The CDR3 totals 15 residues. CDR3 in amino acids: CASSLLAEIYNEQFF. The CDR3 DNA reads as TGCGCCAGCAGCTTACTAGCGGAAATATACAATGAGCAGTTCTTC.

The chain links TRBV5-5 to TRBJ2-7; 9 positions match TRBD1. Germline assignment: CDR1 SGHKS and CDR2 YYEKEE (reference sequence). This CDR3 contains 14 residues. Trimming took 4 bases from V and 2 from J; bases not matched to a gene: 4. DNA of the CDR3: TGTGCCAGCAGCGGGGGACAGGGCACCTACGAGCAGTACTTC. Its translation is CASSGGQGTYEQYF.

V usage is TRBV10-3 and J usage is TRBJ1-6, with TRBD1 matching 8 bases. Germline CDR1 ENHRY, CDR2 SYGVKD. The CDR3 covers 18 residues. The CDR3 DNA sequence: TGTGTCTCCAGCCGGGACAGGCCCTTTTACTCCTATAATTCACCCCTCCACTTT. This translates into CVSSRDRPFYSYNSPLHF.

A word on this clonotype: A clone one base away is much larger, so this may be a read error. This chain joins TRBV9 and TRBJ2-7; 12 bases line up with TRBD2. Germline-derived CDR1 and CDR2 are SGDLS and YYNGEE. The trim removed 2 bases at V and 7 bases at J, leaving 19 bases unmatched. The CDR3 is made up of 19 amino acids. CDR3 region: CASSVLGTSGRYSYNEQYF. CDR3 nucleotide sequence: TGTGCCAGCAGCGTCCTCGGCACTAGCGGGAGGTATTCCTACAATGAGCAGTACTTC.

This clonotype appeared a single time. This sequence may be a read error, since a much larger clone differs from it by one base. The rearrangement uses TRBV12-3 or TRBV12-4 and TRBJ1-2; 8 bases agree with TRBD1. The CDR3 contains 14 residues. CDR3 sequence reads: CASSYTGGNCGYTF. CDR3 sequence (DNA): TGTGCCAGCAGTTATACAGGGGGAAACTGTGGCTACACCTTC.

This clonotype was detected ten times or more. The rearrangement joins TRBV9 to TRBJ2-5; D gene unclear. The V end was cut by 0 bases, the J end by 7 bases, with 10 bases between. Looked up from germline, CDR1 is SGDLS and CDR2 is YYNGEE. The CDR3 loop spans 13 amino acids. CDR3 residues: CASSVGISPTQYF. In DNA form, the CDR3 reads TGTGCCAGCAGCGTAGGTATTTCCCCGACCCAGTACTTC.

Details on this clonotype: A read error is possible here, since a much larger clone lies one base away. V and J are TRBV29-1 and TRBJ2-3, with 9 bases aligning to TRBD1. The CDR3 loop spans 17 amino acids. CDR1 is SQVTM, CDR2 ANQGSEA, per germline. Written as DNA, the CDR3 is TGCGGCGTTTCAGCCGGCTCCGGGACAGGGAGCACAGATACGCAGTATTTT. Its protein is CGVSAGSGTGSTDTQYF.

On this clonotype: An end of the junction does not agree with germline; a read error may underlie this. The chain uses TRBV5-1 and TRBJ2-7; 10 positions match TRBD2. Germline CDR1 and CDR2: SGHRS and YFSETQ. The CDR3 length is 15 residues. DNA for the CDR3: TGCGCCAGCAGCATATCTAGCGGGAGTGGGGACGAGCAGTATTTC. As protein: CASSISSGSGDEQYF.

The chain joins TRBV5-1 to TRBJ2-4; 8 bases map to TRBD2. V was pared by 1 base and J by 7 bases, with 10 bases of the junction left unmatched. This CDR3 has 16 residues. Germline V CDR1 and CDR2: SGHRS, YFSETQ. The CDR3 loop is CASSLLLAGNTNIQYF. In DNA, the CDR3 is TGCGCCAGCAGCTTGCTCCTAGCGGGCAACACCAACATTCAGTACTTC.